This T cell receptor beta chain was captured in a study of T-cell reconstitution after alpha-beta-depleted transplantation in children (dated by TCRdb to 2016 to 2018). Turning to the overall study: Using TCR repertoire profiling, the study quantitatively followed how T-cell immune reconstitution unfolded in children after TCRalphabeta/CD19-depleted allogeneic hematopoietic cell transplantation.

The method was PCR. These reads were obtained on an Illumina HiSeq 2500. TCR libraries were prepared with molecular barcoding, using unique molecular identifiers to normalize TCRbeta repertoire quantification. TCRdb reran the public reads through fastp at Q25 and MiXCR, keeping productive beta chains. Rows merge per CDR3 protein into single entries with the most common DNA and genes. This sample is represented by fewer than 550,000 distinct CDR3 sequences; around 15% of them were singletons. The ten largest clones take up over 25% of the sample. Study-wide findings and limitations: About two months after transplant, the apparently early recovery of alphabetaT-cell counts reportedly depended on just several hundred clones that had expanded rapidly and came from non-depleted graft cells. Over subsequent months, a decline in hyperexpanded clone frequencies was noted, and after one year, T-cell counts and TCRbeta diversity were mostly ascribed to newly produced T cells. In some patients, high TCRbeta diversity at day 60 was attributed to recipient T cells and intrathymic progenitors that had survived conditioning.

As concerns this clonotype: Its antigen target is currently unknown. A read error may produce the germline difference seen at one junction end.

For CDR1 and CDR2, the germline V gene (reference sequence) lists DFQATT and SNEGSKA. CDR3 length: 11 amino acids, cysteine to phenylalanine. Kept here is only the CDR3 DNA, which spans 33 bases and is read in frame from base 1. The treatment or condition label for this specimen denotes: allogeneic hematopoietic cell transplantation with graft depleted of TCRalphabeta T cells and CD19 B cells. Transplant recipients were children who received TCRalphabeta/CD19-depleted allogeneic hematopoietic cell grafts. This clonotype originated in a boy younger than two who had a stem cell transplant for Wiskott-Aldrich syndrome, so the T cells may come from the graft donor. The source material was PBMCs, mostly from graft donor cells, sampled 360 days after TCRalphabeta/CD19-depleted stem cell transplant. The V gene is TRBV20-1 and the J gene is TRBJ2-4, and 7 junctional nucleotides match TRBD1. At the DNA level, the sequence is TGCAGTGCTAGAGTAACCGGGACAGCGCACTTC. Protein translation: CSARVTGTAHF.